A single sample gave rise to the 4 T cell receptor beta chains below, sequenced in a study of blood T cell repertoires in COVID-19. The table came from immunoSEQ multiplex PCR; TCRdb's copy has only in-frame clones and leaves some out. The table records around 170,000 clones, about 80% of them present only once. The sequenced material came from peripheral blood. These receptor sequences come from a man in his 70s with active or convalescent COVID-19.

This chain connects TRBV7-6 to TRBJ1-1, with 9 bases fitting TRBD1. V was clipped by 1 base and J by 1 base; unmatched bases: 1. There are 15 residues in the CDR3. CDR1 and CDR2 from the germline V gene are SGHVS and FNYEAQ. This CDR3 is CASSLGTGENTEAFF. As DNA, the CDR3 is TGTGCCAGCAGCTTAGGGACAGGGGAGAACACTGAAGCTTTCTTT.

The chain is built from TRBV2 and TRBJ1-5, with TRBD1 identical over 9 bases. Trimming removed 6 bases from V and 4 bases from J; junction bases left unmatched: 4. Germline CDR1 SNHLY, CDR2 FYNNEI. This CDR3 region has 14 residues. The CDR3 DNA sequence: TGTGCCAGCAGCTCCGGGACAGGGAATCAGCCCCAGCATTTT. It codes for CASSSGTGNQPQHF.

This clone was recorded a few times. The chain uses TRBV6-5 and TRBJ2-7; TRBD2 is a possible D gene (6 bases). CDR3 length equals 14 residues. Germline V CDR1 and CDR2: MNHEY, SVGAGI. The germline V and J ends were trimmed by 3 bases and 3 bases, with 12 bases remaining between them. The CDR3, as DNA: TGTGCCAGCAGTTATGGAGGGGCCCACTACGAGCAGTACTTC. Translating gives CASSYGGAHYEQYF.

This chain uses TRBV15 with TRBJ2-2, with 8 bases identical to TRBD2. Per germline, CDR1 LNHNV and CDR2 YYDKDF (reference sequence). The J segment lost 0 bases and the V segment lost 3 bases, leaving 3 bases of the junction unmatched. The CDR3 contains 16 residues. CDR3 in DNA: TGTGCCACCAGCAGTAAGCGGGGGTCGAACACCGGGGAGCTGTTTTTT. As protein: CATSSKRGSNTGELFF. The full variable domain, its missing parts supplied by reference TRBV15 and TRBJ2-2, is DAMVIQNPRYQVTQFGKPVTLSCSQTLNHNVMYWYQQKSSQAPKLLFHYYDKDFNNEADTPDNFQSRRPNTSFCFLDIRSPGLGDTAMYLCATSSKRGSNTGELFFGEGSRLTVL.